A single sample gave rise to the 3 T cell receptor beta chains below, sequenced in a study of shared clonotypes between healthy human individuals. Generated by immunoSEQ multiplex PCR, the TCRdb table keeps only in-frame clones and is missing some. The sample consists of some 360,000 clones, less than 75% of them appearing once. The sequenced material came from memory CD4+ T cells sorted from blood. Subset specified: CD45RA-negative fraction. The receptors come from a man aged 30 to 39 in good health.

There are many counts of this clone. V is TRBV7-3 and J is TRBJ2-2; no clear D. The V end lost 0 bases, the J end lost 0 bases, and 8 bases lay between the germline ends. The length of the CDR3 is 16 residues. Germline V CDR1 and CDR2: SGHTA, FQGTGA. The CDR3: CASSLTPLANTGELFF. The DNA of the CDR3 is TGTGCCAGCAGCTTAACCCCGTTGGCGAACACCGGGGAGCTGTTTTTT. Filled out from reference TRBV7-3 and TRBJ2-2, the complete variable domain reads GAGVSQTPSNKVTEKGKYVELRCDPISGHTALYWYRQSLGQGPEFLIYFQGTGAADDSGLPNDRFFAVRPEGSVSTLKIQRTERGDSAVYLCASSLTPLANTGELFFGEGSRLTVL.

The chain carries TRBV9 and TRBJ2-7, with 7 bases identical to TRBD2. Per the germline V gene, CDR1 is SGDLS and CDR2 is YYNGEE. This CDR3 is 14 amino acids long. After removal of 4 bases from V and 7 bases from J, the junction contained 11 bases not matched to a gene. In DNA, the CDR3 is TGTGCCAGCAGCCCCCGGCGCGAGGGAGGGGAGCAGTACTTC. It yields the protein CASSPRREGGEQYF.

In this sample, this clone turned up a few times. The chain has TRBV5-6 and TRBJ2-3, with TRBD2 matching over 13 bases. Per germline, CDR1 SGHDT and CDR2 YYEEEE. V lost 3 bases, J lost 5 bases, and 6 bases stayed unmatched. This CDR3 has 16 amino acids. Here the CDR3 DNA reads TGTGCCAGCAGCTCGAGGACTAGCGGGAGTGGAGATACGCAGTATTTT. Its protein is CASSSRTSGSGDTQYF.